These 25 T cell receptor beta chains came from one sample sequenced in a study of early T cells in non-severe SARS-CoV-2 infection. TCRdb passed the 5' RACE reads through MiXCR, listing each CDR3 protein once. Of around 99,000 distinct CDR3 sequences listed, approximately 10% are singletons. The sample consisted of whole blood. All receptors come from an adult who was a healthcare worker with PCR-confirmed SARS-CoV-2 infection or an uninfected control (not recorded which).

The chain carries TRBV5-6 and TRBJ2-3, with a tentative D call TRBD1 (6 bases). The CDR3 consists of 17 residues. CDR1 and CDR2 (germline): SGHDT, YYEEEE. V lost 1 base to trimming and J lost 2 bases, with 17 bases between them. Written as DNA, the CDR3 is TGTGCCAGCAGCTTGTTGGGGGCCCTTGATGCCACAGATACGCAGTATTTT. It is translated as CASSLLGALDATDTQYF.

This clonotype appeared many times. The chain recombines TRBV28 with TRBJ2-3; the D gene could be TRBD1 or TRBD2 (5 bases each). V lost 6 bases, J lost 3 bases, and 19 bases lay in between. Germline-derived CDR1 and CDR2 are MDHEN and SYDVKM. The CDR3 covers 16 residues. CDR3 nucleotide sequence: TGTGCCAGCAGGGGGGATTGGCTAGTTGGGACAGATACGCAGTATTTT. It translates to CASRGDWLVGTDTQYF.

This clonotype was counted only a few times. The chain employs TRBV2 and TRBJ2-1; D possibly corresponds to TRBD2 (5 bases). CDR3 size: 11 residues. Looked up from germline, CDR1 is SNHLY and CDR2 is FYNNEI. The V end was cut by 8 bases, the J end by 6 bases, with 8 bases between. In DNA, the CDR3 is TGTGCCAGCGACTACTTCAATGAGCAGTTCTTC. Its protein is CASDYFNEQFF.

The rearrangement links TRBV2 to TRBJ1-2, with no clear D. V gave up 6 bases and J gave up 8 bases, with 22 bases separating them. CDR1 is SNHLY and CDR2 is FYNNEI in the germline V gene. The CDR3 length is 15 residues. CDR3: CASRNIPAALFGYTF. The CDR3 nucleotides read TGTGCCAGCAGGAATATTCCGGCAGCCCTATTCGGCTACACCTTC.

This clonotype is medium-sized within its sample. The rearrangement uses TRBV7-9 and TRBJ2-7; D call uncertain. V was cut by 1 base and J by 0 bases, with 4 bases left in between. The CDR3 spans 13 residues. Per the germline V gene, CDR1 is SEHNR and CDR2 is FQNEAQ (reference sequence). CDR3: CASSLVSSYEQYF. The CDR3 DNA is TGTGCCAGCAGCTTAGTGTCCTCCTACGAGCAGTACTTC.

This clonotype was recorded a few times. The genes are TRBV27 and TRBJ1-2; D is undetermined. The germline CDR1 and CDR2 sequences are MNHEY and SMNVEV (reference sequence). The V gene lost 4 bases and the J gene lost 4 bases, with 16 bases spanning the gap. CDR3 length: 15 amino acids. The CDR3 DNA follows: TGTGCCAGCAGTTCCACCGGGAGTTTAGTCTATGGCTACACCTTC. Residues: CASSSTGSLVYGYTF.

The J gene is TRBJ2-2, the V gene TRBV30; D gene uncertain. CDR1 and CDR2 (germline): GTSNPN, SVGIG (reference sequence). The CDR3 loop spans 15 amino acids. V was clipped by 3 bases and J by 0 bases, with 11 bases between them. The CDR3 bases are TGTGCCTGGAGGCCGGGTTTCGCGAACACCGGGGAGCTGTTTTTT. This codes for CAWRPGFANTGELFF.

This clonotype came up many times. The chain uses TRBV12-3 or TRBV12-4 and TRBJ2-5; 7 bases line up with TRBD2. With 3 bases clipped from V and 5 bases from J, the junction kept 9 bases outside the gene matches. The CDR3 loop spans 15 amino acids. CDR3 nucleotides: TGTGCCAGCAGTTTGCCCAGCGGGAAAGGGGAGACCCAGTACTTC. This codes for CASSLPSGKGETQYF.

This clonotype has more than one count but fewer than ten. The genes are TRBV9 and TRBJ2-7; 8 bases are a match to TRBD2. The germline CDR1 and CDR2 sequences are SGDLS and YYNGEE. J lost 4 bases, V lost 3 bases, and 9 bases had no gene match. CDR3 length: 15 amino acids. The chain's CDR3 is CASSAGGASGYEQYF. In nucleotides, the CDR3 is TGTGCCAGCAGCGCCGGAGGGGCTAGCGGGTACGAGCAGTACTTC.

This clonotype was counted only a few times. V and J are TRBV27 and TRBJ2-3; 12 nucleotides match TRBD2. CDR1 and CDR2 (germline): MNHEY, SMNVEV (reference sequence). The CDR3 is made up of 19 amino acids. V was pared by 3 bases and J by 2 bases, with 12 bases of the junction left unmatched. The CDR3 region has the DNA TGTGCCAGCAGTTTTGTTTTCCTAGCGGGAGGGCTGGACACAGATACGCAGTATTTT. Amino acids: CASSFVFLAGGLDTDTQYF.

This clonotype has at least ten counts. The genes are TRBV4-3 and TRBJ1-4, with 8 bases matching TRBD1. The ends lost 3 bases at V and 7 bases at J; junction bases unmatched: 7. Germline loops: CDR1 LGHNA, CDR2 YSLEER. The CDR3 consists of 15 residues. The CDR3 DNA is TGCGCCAGCAGCCATTCGGGACAGGCTCCTGAAAAACTGTTTTTT. Amino acid sequence: CASSHSGQAPEKLFF.

J is TRBJ2-1 and V is TRBV6-6, with D perhaps matching TRBD2 (5 bases). CDR1 and CDR2 from the germline V gene are MNHNY and SVGAGI (reference sequence). The CDR3 covers 17 residues. Trimming removed 1 base at V and 6 bases at J, with 19 bases between. CDR3: CASSYYGGGATRNEQFF. Written as DNA, the CDR3 is TGTGCCAGCAGTTACTACGGAGGAGGAGCGACCCGCAATGAGCAGTTCTTC.

This clonotype has ten or more counts. The rearrangement uses TRBV7-9 and TRBJ2-3, with D tentatively TRBD1 or TRBD2 (5 bases each). CDR1 and CDR2 (germline): SEHNR, FQNEAQ (reference sequence). The CDR3 has 13 amino acids. Between the trimmed V and J ends, which lost 5 bases and 7 bases, there was a span of 13 bases. CDR3 loop: CASSGTGVNTQYF. DNA for the CDR3: TGTGCCAGCAGCGGGACGGGTGTAAATACGCAGTATTTT.

This rearrangement joins TRBV12-3 or TRBV12-4 to TRBJ2-7; 7 bases map to TRBD2. V lost 4 bases, J lost 3 bases, and 6 bases stayed unmatched. CDR3 length equals 14 residues. The CDR3 bases are TGTGCCAGCAGTTCTAGACTAGCCCACTACGAGCAGTACTTC. Translation gives CASSSRLAHYEQYF.

This clonotype was recorded many times. V and J are TRBV28 and TRBJ2-5, with TRBD1 matching 7 bases. Germline V gene data show CDR1 as MDHEN and CDR2 as SYDVKM. This CDR3 has 14 amino acids. The J segment lost 10 bases and the V segment lost 2 bases, leaving 10 bases of the junction unmatched. CDR3 in DNA: TGTGCCAGCAGTTTAGCCGGGGACAGTTCTTTCCAGTACTTC. Its translation is CASSLAGDSSFQYF.

This clonotype occurred a few times. This rearrangement joins TRBV10-3 to TRBJ1-1, with a tentative D call TRBD1 (6 bases). The germline V gene encodes CDR1 ENHRY and CDR2 SYGVKD. Trimming left V 6 bases short and J 5 bases short, with 16 bases between. The CDR3 sequence is 14 residues long. The CDR3 DNA reads TGTGCCATCAGAGCACAGGGAATCGGTACTGAAGCTTTCTTT. Translating gives CAIRAQGIGTEAFF.

This clonotype was counted ten times or more. This rearrangement joins TRBV15 to TRBJ2-3; D may be TRBD2 (5 bases). V was shortened by 0 bases and J by 5 bases, with 12 bases between the two germline ends. The CDR3 spans 15 residues. Germline V gene sequence: CDR1 LNHNV, CDR2 YYDKDF (reference sequence). Here the CDR3 reads CATSRDRGSGDTQYF. The CDR3 DNA reads as TGTGCCACCAGCAGAGATCGGGGTTCGGGAGATACGCAGTATTTT.

The chain has TRBV2 and TRBJ2-2, with D uncertain. This CDR3 has 15 amino acids. CDR1 is SNHLY and CDR2 is FYNNEI in the germline V gene. Trimming shortened V by 7 bases and J by 5 bases, and 17 bases separated the two germline ends. CDR3 in amino acids: CASTGNLGSTGELFF. CDR3 DNA sequence: TGTGCCAGCACAGGAAACCTAGGTTCGACCGGGGAGCTGTTTTTT.

This clonotype was detected many times. Written as DNA, the CDR3 is TGTGCCAGCAGCTTCACAGGAGAAATAGATACGCAGTATTTT. This translates into CASSFTGEIDTQYF. This sequence joins TRBV7-3 and TRBJ2-3; D is perhaps TRBD1 (5 bases). V was clipped by 3 bases and J by 5 bases, with 12 bases between them. CDR1 is SGHTA, CDR2 FQGTGA, per germline. The CDR3 is made up of 14 amino acids. The full variable domain, in which reference TRBV7-3 and TRBJ2-3 provide the parts outside the CDR3, is GAGVSQTPSNKVTEKGKYVELRCDPISGHTALYWYRQSLGQGPEFLIYFQGTGAADDSGLPNDRFFAVRPEGSVSTLKIQRTERGDSAVYLCASSFTGEIDTQYFGPGTRLTVL.

The gene calls are TRBV12-3 or TRBV12-4 and TRBJ2-5; D might be TRBD1 (5 bases). The ends were cut back, 6 bases at V and 10 bases at J, with 24 bases in the middle. The CDR3 has 15 amino acids. The CDR3 nucleotides are TGTGCCAGCAGCCCTCTTGGGCAGGGAAAAGGAGACCAGTACTTC. Translating gives CASSPLGQGKGDQYF.

A note on this clonotype: One base away lies a much larger clone, so this may be a sequencing read error. V is TRBV7-8 and J is TRBJ2-2; D is unclear. From germline, CDR1 is SGHVS and CDR2 FQNEAQ. This CDR3 region has 14 residues. The CDR3: CVSSLAKSTGELFF. CDR3 DNA sequence: TGTGTCAGCAGCTTAGCCAAAAGCACCGGGGAGCTGTTTTTT.

The rearrangement links TRBV5-8 to TRBJ2-1; a possible D gene is TRBD1 (5 bases). The CDR3 is 12 residues long. With 6 bases removed from V and 9 bases from J, the gap between germline ends came to 13 bases. Germline CDR1 and CDR2: SGHTS and YDEGEE. The CDR3 spells CASTAGKIEQFF. In DNA form, the CDR3 reads TGTGCCAGCACCGCAGGGAAGATTGAGCAGTTCTTC.

This clonotype came up a few times. The chain has TRBV28 and TRBJ2-4; D unresolved. Per germline, CDR1 MDHEN and CDR2 SYDVKM. The CDR3 totals 14 residues. The ends were cut back, 6 bases at V and 0 bases at J, with 9 bases in the middle. DNA for the CDR3: TGTGCCAGCAGAAACCCAGTAGCCAAAAACATTCAGTACTTC. Its translation is CASRNPVAKNIQYF.

There are a few counts of this clonotype. This chain links TRBV27 with TRBJ1-1; no clear D. CDR1 is MNHEY and CDR2 is SMNVEV in the germline V gene (reference sequence). CDR3 length: 13 residues. V lost 6 bases to trimming and J lost 0 bases, with 8 bases between them. CDR3 in DNA: TGTGCCAGCAGAATAACTCTGAACACTGAAGCTTTCTTT. Translation: CASRITLNTEAFF.

This clonotype occurred many times. The junction departs from the called germline gene at one end, perhaps through a read error. The genes are TRBV29-1 and TRBJ2-7; TRBD2 matches 9 bases. The CDR3 sequence is 13 residues long. Germline values: CDR1 SQVTM, CDR2 ANQGSEA. CDR3 residues: CSVVLAGRYEQYF. CDR3 bases: TGCAGCGTTGTTCTAGCGGGAAGGTACGAACAGTACTTC.